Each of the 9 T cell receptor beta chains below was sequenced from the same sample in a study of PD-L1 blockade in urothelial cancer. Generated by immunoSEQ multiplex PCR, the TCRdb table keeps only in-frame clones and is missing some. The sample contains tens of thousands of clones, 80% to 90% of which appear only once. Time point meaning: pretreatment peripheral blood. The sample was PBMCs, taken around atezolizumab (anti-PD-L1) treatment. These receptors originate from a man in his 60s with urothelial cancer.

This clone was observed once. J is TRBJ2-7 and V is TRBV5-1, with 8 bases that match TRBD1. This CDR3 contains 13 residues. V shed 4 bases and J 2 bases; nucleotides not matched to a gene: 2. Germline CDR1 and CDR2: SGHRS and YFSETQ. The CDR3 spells CASSKQGAYEQYF. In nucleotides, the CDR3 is TGCGCCAGCAGCAAACAGGGGGCCTACGAGCAGTACTTC.

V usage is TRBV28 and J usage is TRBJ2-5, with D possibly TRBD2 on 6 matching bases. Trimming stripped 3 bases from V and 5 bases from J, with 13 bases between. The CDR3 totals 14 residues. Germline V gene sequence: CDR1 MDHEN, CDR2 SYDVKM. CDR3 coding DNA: TGTGCCAGCAGTTTTGGGCGGGGTTGGGAGACCCAGTACTTC. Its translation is CASSFGRGWETQYF.

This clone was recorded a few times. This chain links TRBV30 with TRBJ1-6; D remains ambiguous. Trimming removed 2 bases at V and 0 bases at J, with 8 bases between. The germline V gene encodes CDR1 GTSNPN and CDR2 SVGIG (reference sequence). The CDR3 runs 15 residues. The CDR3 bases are TGTGCCTGGAGTAGGGAGGGCTCCTATAATTCACCCCTCCACTTT. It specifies CAWSREGSYNSPLHF.

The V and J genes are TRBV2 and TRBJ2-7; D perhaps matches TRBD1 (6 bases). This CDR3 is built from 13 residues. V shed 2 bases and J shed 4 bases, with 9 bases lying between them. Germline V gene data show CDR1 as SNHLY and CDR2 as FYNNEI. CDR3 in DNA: TGTGCCAGCAGTGAATACAGGGTTTACGAGCAGTACTTC. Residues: CASSEYRVYEQYF. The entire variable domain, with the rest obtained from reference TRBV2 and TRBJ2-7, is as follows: EPEVTQTPSHQVTQMGQEVILRCVPISNHLYFYWYRQILGQKVEFLVSFYNNEISEKSEIFDDQFSVERPDGSNFTLKIRSTKLEDSAMYFCASSEYRVYEQYFGPGTRLTVT.

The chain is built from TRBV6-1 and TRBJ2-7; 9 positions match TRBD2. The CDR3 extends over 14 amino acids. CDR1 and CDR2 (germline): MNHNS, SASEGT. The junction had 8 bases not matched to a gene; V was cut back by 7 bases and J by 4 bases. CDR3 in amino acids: CASTPSGISYEQYF. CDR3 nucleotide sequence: TGTGCCAGCACGCCTAGCGGGATATCTTACGAGCAGTACTTC.

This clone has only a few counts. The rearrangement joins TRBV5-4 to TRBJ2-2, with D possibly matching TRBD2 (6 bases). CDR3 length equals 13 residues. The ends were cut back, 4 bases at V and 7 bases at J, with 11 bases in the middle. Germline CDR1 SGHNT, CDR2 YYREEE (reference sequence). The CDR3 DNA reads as TGTGCCAGCAGCACTAGCTTCAGCGGGGAGCTGTTTTTT. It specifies CASSTSFSGELFF.

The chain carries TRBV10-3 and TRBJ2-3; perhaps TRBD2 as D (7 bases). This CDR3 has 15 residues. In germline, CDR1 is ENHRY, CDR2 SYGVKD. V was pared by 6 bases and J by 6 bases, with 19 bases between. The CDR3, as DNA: TGTGCCATCAGGGGAGCCCCGGGGGGCCCCGATACGCAGTATTTT. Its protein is CAIRGAPGGPDTQYF.

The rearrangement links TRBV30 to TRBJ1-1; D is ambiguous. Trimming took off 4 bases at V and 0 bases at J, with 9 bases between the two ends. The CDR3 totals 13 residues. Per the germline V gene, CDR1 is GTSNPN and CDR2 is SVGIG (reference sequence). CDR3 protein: CAWMRGLNTEAFF. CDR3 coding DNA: TGTGCCTGGATGCGAGGATTGAACACTGAAGCTTTCTTT.

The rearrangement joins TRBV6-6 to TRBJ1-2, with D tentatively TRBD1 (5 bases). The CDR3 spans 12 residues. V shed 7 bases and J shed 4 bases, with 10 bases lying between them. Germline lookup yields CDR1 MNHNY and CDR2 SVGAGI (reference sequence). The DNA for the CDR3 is TGTGCCAGCACCACCGGGGGCTATGGCTACACCTTC. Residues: CASTTGGYGYTF.